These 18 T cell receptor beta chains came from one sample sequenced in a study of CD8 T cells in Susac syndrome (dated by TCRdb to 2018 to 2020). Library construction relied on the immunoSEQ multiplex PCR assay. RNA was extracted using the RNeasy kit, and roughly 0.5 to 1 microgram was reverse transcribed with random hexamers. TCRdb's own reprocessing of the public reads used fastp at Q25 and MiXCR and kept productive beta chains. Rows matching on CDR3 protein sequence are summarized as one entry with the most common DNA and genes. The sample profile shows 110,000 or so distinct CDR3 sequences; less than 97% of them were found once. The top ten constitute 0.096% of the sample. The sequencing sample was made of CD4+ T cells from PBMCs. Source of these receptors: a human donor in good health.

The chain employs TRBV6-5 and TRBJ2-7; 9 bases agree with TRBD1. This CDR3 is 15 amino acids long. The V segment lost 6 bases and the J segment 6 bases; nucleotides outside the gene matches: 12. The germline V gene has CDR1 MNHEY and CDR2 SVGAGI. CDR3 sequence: CASRAPGTGMLEQYF. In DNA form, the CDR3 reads TGTGCCAGCAGAGCCCCCGGGACAGGGATGCTCGAGCAGTACTTC.

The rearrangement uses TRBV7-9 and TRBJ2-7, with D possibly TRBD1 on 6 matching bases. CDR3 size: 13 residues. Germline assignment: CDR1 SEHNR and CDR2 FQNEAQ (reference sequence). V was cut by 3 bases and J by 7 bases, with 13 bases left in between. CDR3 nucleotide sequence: TGTGCCAGCAGCTTCCAACAGGGCGGGGAGCAGTACTTC. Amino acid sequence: CASSFQQGGEQYF. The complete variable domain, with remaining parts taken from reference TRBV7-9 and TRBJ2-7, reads DTGVSQNPRHKITKRGQNVTFRCDPISEHNRLYWYRQTLGQGPEFLTYFQNEAQLEKSRLLSDRFSAERPKGSFSTLEIQRTEQGDSAMYLCASSFQQGGEQYFGPGTRLTVT.

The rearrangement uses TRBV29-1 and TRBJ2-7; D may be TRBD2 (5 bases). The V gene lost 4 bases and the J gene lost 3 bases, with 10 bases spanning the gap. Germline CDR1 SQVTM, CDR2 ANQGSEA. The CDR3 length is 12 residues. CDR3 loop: CSVGEWGYEQYF. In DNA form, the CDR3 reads TGCAGCGTTGGGGAGTGGGGCTACGAGCAGTACTTC.

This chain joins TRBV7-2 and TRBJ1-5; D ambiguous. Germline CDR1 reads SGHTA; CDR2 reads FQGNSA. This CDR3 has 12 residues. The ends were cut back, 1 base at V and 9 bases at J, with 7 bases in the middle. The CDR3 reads CASSLGVGPQHF. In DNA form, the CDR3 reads TGTGCCAGCAGCTTAGGGGTAGGGCCCCAGCATTTT.

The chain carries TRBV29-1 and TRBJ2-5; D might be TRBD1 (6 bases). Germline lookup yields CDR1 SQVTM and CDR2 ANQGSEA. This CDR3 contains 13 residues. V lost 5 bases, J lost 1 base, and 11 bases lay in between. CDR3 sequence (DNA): TGCAGCGTTAACACAGGGACCCAAGAGACCCAGTACTTC. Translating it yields CSVNTGTQETQYF.

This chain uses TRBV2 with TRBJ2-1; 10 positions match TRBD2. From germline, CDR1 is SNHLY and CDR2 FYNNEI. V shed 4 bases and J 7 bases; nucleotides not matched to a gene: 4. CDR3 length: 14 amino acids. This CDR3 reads CASSGAGGINEQFF. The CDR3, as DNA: TGTGCCAGCAGTGGAGCGGGAGGGATTAATGAGCAGTTCTTC.

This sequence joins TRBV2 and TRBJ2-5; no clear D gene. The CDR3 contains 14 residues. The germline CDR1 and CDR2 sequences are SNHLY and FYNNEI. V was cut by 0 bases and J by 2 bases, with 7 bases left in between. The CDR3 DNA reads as TGTGCCAGCAGTGAAGCGCGTCTTCAAGAGACCCAGTACTTC. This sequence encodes CASSEARLQETQYF.

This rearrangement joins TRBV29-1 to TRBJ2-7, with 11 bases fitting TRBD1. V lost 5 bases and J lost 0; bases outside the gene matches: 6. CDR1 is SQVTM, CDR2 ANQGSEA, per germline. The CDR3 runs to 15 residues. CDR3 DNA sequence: TGCAGCGTTACTCCCGGGACAGGGGGCTCCTACGAGCAGTACTTC. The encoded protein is CSVTPGTGGSYEQYF.

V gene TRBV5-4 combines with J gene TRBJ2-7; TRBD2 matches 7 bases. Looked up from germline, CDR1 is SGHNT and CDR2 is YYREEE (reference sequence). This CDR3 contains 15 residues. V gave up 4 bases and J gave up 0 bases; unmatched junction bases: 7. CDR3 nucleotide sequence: TGTGCCAGCAGCAGGGGTGGGGGGGACTCCTACGAGCAGTACTTC. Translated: CASSRGGGDSYEQYF.

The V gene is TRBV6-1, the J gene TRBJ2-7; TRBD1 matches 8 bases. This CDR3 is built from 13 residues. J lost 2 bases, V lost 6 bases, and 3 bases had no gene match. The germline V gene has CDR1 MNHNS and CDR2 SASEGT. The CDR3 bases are TGTGCCAGCAGGGGACAGGTTACCTACGAGCAGTACTTC. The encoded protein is CASRGQVTYEQYF.

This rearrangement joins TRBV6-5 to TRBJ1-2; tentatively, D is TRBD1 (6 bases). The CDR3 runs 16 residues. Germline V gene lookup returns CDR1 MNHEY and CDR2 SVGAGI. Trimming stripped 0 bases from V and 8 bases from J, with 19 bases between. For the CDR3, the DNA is TGTGCCAGCAGTTACTCTCAGGGGCAGAAGAGAGGGGGCTACACCTTC. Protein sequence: CASSYSQGQKRGGYTF.

DNA of the CDR3: TGTGCCAGCAGTTCGGCGGGAGTCGGGGGGCAAGAGACCCAGTACTTC. This gives the protein CASSSAGVGGQETQYF. The chain carries TRBV28 and TRBJ2-5, with 7 bases aligning to TRBD2. Germline V gene lookup returns CDR1 MDHEN and CDR2 SYDVKM. This CDR3 spans 16 amino acids. J lost 2 bases, V lost 4 bases, and 10 bases had no gene match.

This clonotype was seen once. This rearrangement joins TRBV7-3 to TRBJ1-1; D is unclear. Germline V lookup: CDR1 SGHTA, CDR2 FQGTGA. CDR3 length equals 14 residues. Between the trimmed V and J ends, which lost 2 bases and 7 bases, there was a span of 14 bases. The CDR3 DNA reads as TGTGCCAGCAGCTTATCGCAGGTGGATATTGAAGCTTTCTTT. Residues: CASSLSQVDIEAFF.

For the CDR3, the DNA is TGCGCCAGCTTACCCTCGCCGGCGGACGCGGGCACCATATATTTT. Translated: CASLPSPADAGTIYF. The chain recombines TRBV5-1 with TRBJ1-3; D is unresolved. V was shortened by 7 bases and J by 9 bases, with 23 bases between the two germline ends. CDR3 size: 15 residues. Germline CDR1 is SGHRS and CDR2 is YFSETQ.

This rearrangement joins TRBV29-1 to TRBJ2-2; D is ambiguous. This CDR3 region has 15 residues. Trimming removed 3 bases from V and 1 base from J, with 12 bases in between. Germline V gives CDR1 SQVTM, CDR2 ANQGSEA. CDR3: CSVELSGLNTGELFF. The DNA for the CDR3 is TGCAGCGTTGAGCTCTCAGGCCTGAACACCGGGGAGCTGTTTTTT.

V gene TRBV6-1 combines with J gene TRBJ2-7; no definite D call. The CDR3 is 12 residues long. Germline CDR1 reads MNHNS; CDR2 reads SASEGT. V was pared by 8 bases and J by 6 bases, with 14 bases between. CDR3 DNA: TGTGCCAGCGGCAGAGAAGCGTTCGAGCAGTACTTC. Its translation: CASGREAFEQYF.

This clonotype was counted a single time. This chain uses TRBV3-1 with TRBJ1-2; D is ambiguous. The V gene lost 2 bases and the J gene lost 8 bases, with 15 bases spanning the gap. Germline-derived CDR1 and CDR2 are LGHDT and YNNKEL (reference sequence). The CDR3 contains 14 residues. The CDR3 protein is CASSQTQVSGGYTF. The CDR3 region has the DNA TGTGCCAGCAGCCAAACTCAGGTATCGGGCGGCTACACCTTC.

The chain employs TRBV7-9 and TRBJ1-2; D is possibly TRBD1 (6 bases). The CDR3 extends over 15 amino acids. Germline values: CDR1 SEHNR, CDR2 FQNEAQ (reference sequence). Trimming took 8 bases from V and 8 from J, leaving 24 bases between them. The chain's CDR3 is CASALGGARLVGYTF. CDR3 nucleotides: TGTGCCAGCGCCCTGGGGGGGGCCCGTCTGGTCGGCTACACCTTC.